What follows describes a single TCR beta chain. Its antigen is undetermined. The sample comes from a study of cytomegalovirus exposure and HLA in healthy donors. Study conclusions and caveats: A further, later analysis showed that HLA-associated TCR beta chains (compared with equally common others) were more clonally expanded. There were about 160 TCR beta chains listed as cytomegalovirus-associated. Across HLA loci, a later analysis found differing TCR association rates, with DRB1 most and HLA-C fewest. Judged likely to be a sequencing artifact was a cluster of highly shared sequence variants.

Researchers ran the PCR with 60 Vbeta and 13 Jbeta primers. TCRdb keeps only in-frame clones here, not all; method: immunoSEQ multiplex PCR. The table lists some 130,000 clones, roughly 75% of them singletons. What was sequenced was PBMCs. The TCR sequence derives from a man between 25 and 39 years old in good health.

The CDR3 here is CAISDDGRGYEQYF. The CDR3 nucleotides are TGTGCCATCAGTGACGATGGCAGGGGCTACGAGCAGTACTTC. V gene TRBV10-3 combines with J gene TRBJ2-7, with D perhaps matching TRBD1 (6 bases). CDR3 length: 14 amino acids. The V gene's germline CDR1 is ENHRY and CDR2 SYGVKD. The ends were cut back, 3 bases at V and 3 bases at J, with 12 bases in the middle.